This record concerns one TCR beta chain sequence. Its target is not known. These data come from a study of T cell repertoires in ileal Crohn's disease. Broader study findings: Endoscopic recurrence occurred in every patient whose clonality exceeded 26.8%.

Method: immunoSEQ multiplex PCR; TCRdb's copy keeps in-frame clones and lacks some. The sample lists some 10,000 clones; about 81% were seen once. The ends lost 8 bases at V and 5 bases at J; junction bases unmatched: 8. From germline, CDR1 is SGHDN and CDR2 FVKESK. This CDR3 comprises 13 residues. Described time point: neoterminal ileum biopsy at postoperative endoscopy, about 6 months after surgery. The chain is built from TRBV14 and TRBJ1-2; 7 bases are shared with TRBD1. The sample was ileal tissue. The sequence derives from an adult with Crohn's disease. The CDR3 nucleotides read TGTGCCAGCGGACCGGGACAGAGATATGGCTACACCTTC. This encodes CASGPGQRYGYTF.